Listed below are T cell receptor beta chains from one sample, sequenced in a study of cytomegalovirus exposure and HLA in healthy donors. Some clones are missing from TCRdb's copy, which holds only in-frame ones; the method was immunoSEQ multiplex PCR. This table has about 200,000 clones, approximately 79% appearing once. The sequenced sample consisted of PBMCs. The receptor source for this set is a man in his fifties or sixties in good health and CMV-seronegative. The CDR3 runs from the conserved cysteine through the conserved F or W. D genes are given only for firm matches.

CDR3aa: CASSIGWGGGTLRF
CDR3nt: -
d_gene: -
v_gene: TRBV19
j_gene: TRBJ1-1

CDR3aa: CASSAEDRAYEQYF
CDR3nt: TGTGCCAGCAGCGCCGAGGACAGGGCCTACGAGCAGTACTTC
d_gene: TRBD1
v_gene: TRBV9
j_gene: TRBJ2-7

CDR3aa: CAARDRVNEKLFF
CDR3nt: TGTGCCGCCCGGGACAGGGTCAATGAAAAACTGTTTTTT
d_gene: TRBD1
v_gene: TRBV7-8
j_gene: TRBJ1-4

CDR3aa: CASSSGGADQPQHF
CDR3nt: TGTGCCAGCAGCTCGGGGGGGGCTGATCAGCCCCAGCATTTT
d_gene: -
v_gene: TRBV7-9
j_gene: TRBJ1-5

CDR3aa: CASSLVGGSTEAFF
CDR3nt: TGCGCCAGCAGCTTGGTTGGGGGCTCCACTGAAGCTTTCTTT
d_gene: -
v_gene: TRBV5-1
j_gene: TRBJ1-1

CDR3aa: CASSPPHQETQYF
CDR3nt: TGTGCCAGCAGCCCCCCTCACCAAGAGACCCAGTACTTC
d_gene: -
v_gene: TRBV7-9
j_gene: TRBJ2-5

CDR3aa: CASYNRGNTGELFF
CDR3nt: TGCGCCAGCTACAACAGGGGGAACACCGGGGAGCTGTTTTTT
d_gene: TRBD1
v_gene: TRBV5-1
j_gene: TRBJ2-2

CDR3aa: CATRQGTETQYF
CDR3nt: TGTGCCACGAGACAGGGCACGGAGACCCAGTACTTC
d_gene: TRBD1
v_gene: TRBV19
j_gene: TRBJ2-5

CDR3aa: CASSEMRTPVNEQYF
CDR3nt: TGTGCCAGCAGTGAAATGAGGACTCCGGTCAACGAGCAGTACTTC
d_gene: -
v_gene: TRBV6-1
j_gene: TRBJ2-7

CDR3aa: CASSPEAGTGWNEQFF
CDR3nt: TGTGCCAGCAGCCCAGAAGCCGGGACAGGGTGGAATGAGCAGTTCTTC
d_gene: TRBD1
v_gene: TRBV9
j_gene: TRBJ2-1